A single sample gave rise to the 15 T cell receptor beta chains below, sequenced in a study of CD8 T cells in ankylosing spondylitis. Their antigen targets remain unknown. TCRdb itself ran the 5' RACE reads through MiXCR, one entry per CDR3 protein. This table has about 750,000 distinct CDR3 sequences, 15% to 20% appearing once. Regarding the study as a whole: What appeared characteristic of ankylosing spondylitis blood was a TCR beta motif of eight highly homologous variants.

The sequencing sample was made of blood, either unsorted or a sorted T cell fraction (not recorded which). The receptors were gathered from a male donor with ankylosing spondylitis.

The J gene is TRBJ2-5, the V gene TRBV29-1; 11 bases fit TRBD2. V gave up 3 bases and J gave up 6 bases; unmatched junction bases: 9. The CDR3 has 15 amino acids. Germline V lookup: CDR1 SQVTM, CDR2 ANQGSEA. The CDR3: CSVEAGLAVSKTQYF. The CDR3 DNA reads as TGCAGCGTTGAGGCGGGACTAGCGGTGTCGAAGACCCAGTACTTC.

This chain links TRBV15 with TRBJ2-1; 10 bases are shared with TRBD2. CDR1 and CDR2 from the germline V gene are LNHNV and YYDKDF (reference sequence). Unmatched junction bases numbered 5, after V lost 6 bases and J lost 6 bases. The CDR3 contains 14 residues. CDR3 sequence reads: CATRASGGGNEQFF. CDR3 sequence (DNA): TGTGCCACCAGGGCCAGCGGGGGGGGCAATGAGCAGTTCTTC.

The chain combines TRBV20-1 with TRBJ1-3; TRBD1 agrees at 9 bases. The CDR3 is 14 residues long. After removal of 6 bases from V and 0 bases from J, the junction contained 3 bases not matched to a gene. CDR1 and CDR2 from the germline V gene are DFQATT and SNEGSKA (reference sequence). The CDR3: CSAKTGGSGNTIYF. The CDR3 DNA reads TGCAGTGCCAAGACAGGGGGCTCTGGAAACACCATATATTTT.

In this sample, this clonotype turned up many times. This sequence joins TRBV7-8 and TRBJ1-3; D gene ambiguous. Looked up from germline, CDR1 is SGHVS and CDR2 is FQNEAQ. Trimming took 3 bases from V and 4 from J, leaving 7 bases between them. This CDR3 contains 13 residues. Here the CDR3 DNA reads TGTGCCAGCAGCTTCCAGTTCGGAAACACCATATATTTT. This gives the protein CASSFQFGNTIYF.

This clonotype was seen only a few times. This chain joins TRBV12-3 or TRBV12-4 and TRBJ1-4; 9 nucleotides match TRBD1. The CDR3 contains 16 residues. The ends lost 6 bases at V and 8 bases at J; junction bases unmatched: 13. CDR3 coding DNA: TGTGCCAGCAGCAACCCGACAGGGGGTGGTGGCGAAAAACTGTTTTTT. This gives the protein CASSNPTGGGGEKLFF.

V is TRBV7-9 and J is TRBJ2-2; unclear D gene. CDR1 and CDR2 (germline): SEHNR, FQNEAQ (reference sequence). This CDR3 spans 11 amino acids. V lost 2 bases, J lost 6 bases, and 1 base lay in between. DNA of the CDR3: TGTGCCAGCAGCTTACCCGGGGAGCTGTTTTTT. Protein sequence: CASSLPGELFF.

Only a few counts were recorded for this clonotype. The chain joins TRBV5-6 to TRBJ2-7, with D unclear. The ends were cut back, 3 bases at V and 0 bases at J, with 13 bases in the middle. The CDR3 sequence is 15 residues long. The germline gives CDR1 SGHDT, CDR2 YYEEEE. CDR3 in amino acids: CASSYPDGSSYEQYF. Here the CDR3 DNA reads TGTGCCAGCAGCTACCCCGACGGAAGCTCCTACGAGCAGTACTTC.

V gene TRBV12-3 or TRBV12-4 combines with J gene TRBJ2-7; TRBD1 agrees at 9 bases. There are 15 residues in the CDR3. With V trimmed by 6 bases and J by 2 bases, 8 bases remained unmatched. The CDR3 spells CASSGRGTGTYEQYF. The DNA of the CDR3 is TGTGCCAGCAGCGGCCGAGGGACAGGGACCTACGAGCAGTACTTC.

This clonotype was detected many times. The chain employs TRBV19 and TRBJ2-5; D is uncertain. V was clipped by 5 bases and J by 1 base, with 14 bases between them. This CDR3 is built from 15 residues. The germline gives CDR1 LNHDA, CDR2 SQIVND (reference sequence). CDR3 region: CASSPSRVTQETQYF. The CDR3 DNA is TGTGCCAGTAGTCCCTCCCGGGTAACCCAAGAGACCCAGTACTTC.

The table lists this clonotype with many counts. CDR3 in amino acids: CASSEFGPLNTEAFF. Here the CDR3 DNA reads TGTGCCAGCAGTGAATTTGGTCCCCTGAACACTGAAGCTTTCTTT. The chain carries TRBV25-1 and TRBJ1-1; D is undetermined. V dropped 1 base and J dropped 0 bases, with 9 bases sitting between them. Germline V lookup: CDR1 MGHDK, CDR2 SYGVNS. The CDR3 totals 15 residues.

This clonotype turned up a few times. The chain recombines TRBV20-1 with TRBJ1-5; 8 bases line up with TRBD1. CDR1 DFQATT and CDR2 SNEGSKA come from the germline V gene (reference sequence). This CDR3 region has 13 residues. J lost 5 bases, V lost 6 bases, and 6 bases had no gene match. CDR3 bases: TGCAGTGCCACGGACAGGGCGGATCAGCCCCAGCATTTT. It translates to CSATDRADQPQHF.

This clonotype was observed a handful of times. The rearrangement uses TRBV5-1 and TRBJ2-5; the D gene could be TRBD1 or TRBD2 (5 bases each). Germline V gives CDR1 SGHRS, CDR2 YFSETQ. The CDR3 is made up of 15 amino acids. Trimming pared 3 bases from V and 2 bases from J, leaving 14 bases between. The CDR3 nucleotides are TGCGCCAGCAGCTCCAGTCAGGGACGGCAAGAGACCCAGTACTTC. Its translation is CASSSSQGRQETQYF.

This chain joins TRBV27 and TRBJ1-5; 9 bases fit TRBD1. Germline trimming cut 5 bases from V and 0 bases from J; bases unmatched to any gene: 14. This CDR3 is 19 amino acids long. Per the germline V gene, CDR1 is MNHEY and CDR2 is SMNVEV (reference sequence). The DNA of the CDR3 is TGTGCCAGCAGTCTGACGCCGGGACAGGGAAGGGCTAGCAATCAGCCCCAGCATTTT. It yields the protein CASSLTPGQGRASNQPQHF.

The rearrangement links TRBV28 to TRBJ2-5; D not certain. Trimming pared 4 bases from V and 3 bases from J, leaving 6 bases between. Looked up from germline, CDR1 is MDHEN and CDR2 is SYDVKM. This CDR3 comprises 12 residues. In DNA form, the CDR3 reads TGTGCCAGCAGTTCGGTAGAAGAGACCCAGTACTTC. Residues: CASSSVEETQYF.

The chain recombines TRBV2 with TRBJ1-4, with 7 bases matching TRBD1. Germline values: CDR1 SNHLY, CDR2 FYNNEI. The CDR3 consists of 14 residues. Germline trimming cut 5 bases from V and 3 bases from J; bases unmatched to any gene: 3. The CDR3, as DNA: TGTGCCAGCAGTCCAGGGGGGCCTAATGAAAAACTGTTTTTT. It encodes CASSPGGPNEKLFF.